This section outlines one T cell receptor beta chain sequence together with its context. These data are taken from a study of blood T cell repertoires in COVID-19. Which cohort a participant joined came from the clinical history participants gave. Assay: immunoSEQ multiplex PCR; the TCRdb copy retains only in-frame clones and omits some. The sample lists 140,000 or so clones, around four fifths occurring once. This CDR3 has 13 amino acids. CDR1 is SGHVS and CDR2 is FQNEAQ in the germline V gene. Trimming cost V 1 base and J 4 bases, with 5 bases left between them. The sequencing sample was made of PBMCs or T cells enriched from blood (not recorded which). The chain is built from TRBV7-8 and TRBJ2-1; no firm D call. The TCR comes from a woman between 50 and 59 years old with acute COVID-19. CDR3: CASSLVPYNEQFF. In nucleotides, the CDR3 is TGTGCCAGCAGCTTAGTCCCGTACAATGAGCAGTTCTTC.